This TCR beta chain was documented in a study of early T cells in non-severe SARS-CoV-2 infection. Study summary: Bulk RNA from unsorted whole blood was sequenced; chains were unpaired.

Unique molecular identifiers were affixed to single, distinct cDNA molecules. One entry per CDR3 protein results from TCRdb running MiXCR on the 5' RACE reads. The table shows roughly 42,000 distinct CDR3 sequences, with roughly an eighth occurring only once. Study observations and caveats: Private and CD4 specificities were missed by VDJdb matching, skewed to anti-spike CD8.

Remarks on this clonotype: Its antigen is undetermined.

The CDR3 length is 13 residues. V was clipped by 4 bases and J by 1 base, with 7 bases between them. The source is an adult who was a healthcare worker with PCR-confirmed SARS-CoV-2 infection or an uninfected control (not recorded which). V usage is TRBV12-3 or TRBV12-4 and J usage is TRBJ1-1; D gene uncertain. Sample: whole blood. The CDR3 spells CASSSWENTEAFF. The CDR3 region has the DNA TGTGCCAGCAGTTCATGGGAGAACACTGAAGCTTTCTTT.